One and the same sample provided the 9 T cell receptor beta chains below, sequenced in a study of OX40 agonist ivuxolimab in advanced cancers. Generated by immunoSEQ multiplex PCR, the TCRdb table keeps only in-frame clones and is missing some. The data show more than 50,000 clones, roughly 81% seen once. Sequencing was performed on CD4+ or CD8+ T cells sorted from blood, taken in a trial of the OX40 agonist ivuxolimab. The receptors come from an adult with an advanced solid tumor such as melanoma, head and neck, liver or kidney cancer.

This chain uses TRBV28 with TRBJ2-1; 7 nucleotides align to TRBD2. Germline V gene data show CDR1 as MDHEN and CDR2 as SYDVKM. V gave up 3 bases and J gave up 9 bases; unmatched junction bases: 11. The CDR3 sequence is 15 residues long. Here the CDR3 reads CASSFASGKGREQFF. The CDR3 nucleotides read TGTGCCAGCAGTTTCGCCAGCGGGAAGGGGCGTGAGCAGTTCTTC.

The chain recombines TRBV27 with TRBJ2-1, with 9 bases that match TRBD2. There are 19 residues in the CDR3. Trimming at V came to 6 bases and at J to 0 bases, leaving 15 bases not matched to a gene. Germline assignment: CDR1 MNHEY and CDR2 SMNVEV (reference sequence). The CDR3 here is CASRQTSGGLLSSYNEQFF. As DNA, the CDR3 is TGTGCCAGCAGACAGACTAGCGGAGGCCTTTTGAGCTCCTACAATGAGCAGTTCTTC.

This clone has a handful of counts. The chain joins TRBV7-9 to TRBJ2-1; 7 bases agree with TRBD1. In germline, CDR1 is SEHNR, CDR2 FQNEAQ (reference sequence). V trimming: 5 bases; J trimming: 3 bases; junction bases outside the gene matches: 10. The CDR3 spans 16 residues. The CDR3: CASSPPLSGGYNEQFF. CDR3 coding DNA: TGTGCCAGCAGCCCACCGCTCTCAGGGGGCTACAATGAGCAGTTCTTC.

This rearrangement joins TRBV6-6 to TRBJ1-2, with D maybe TRBD1 (5 bases). CDR1 is MNHNY and CDR2 is SVGAGI in the germline V gene (reference sequence). V was shortened by 0 bases and J by 2 bases, with 10 bases between the two germline ends. The CDR3 runs to 15 residues. The CDR3 DNA sequence: TGTGCCAGCAGTTACTCGGACATAAAAAACTATGGCTACACCTTC. This sequence encodes CASSYSDIKNYGYTF.

This chain links TRBV7-2 with TRBJ1-1, with D tentatively TRBD1 (5 bases). The CDR3 runs to 18 residues. Germline V CDR1 and CDR2: SGHTA, FQGNSA. V was trimmed by 0 bases and J by 4 bases, leaving 21 bases between them. The CDR3 reads CASSLAPGPVRPSTEAFF. The CDR3 nucleotides read TGTGCCAGCAGCTTAGCGCCAGGGCCGGTAAGACCGTCCACTGAAGCTTTCTTT. Drawing the rest from reference TRBV7-2 and TRBJ1-1, the complete variable domain is GAGVSQSPSNKVTEKGKDVELRCDPISGHTALYWYRQSLGQGLEFLIYFQGNSAPDKSGLPSDRFSAERTGGSVSTLTIQRTQQEDSAVYLCASSLAPGPVRPSTEAFFGQGTRLTVV.

This clone was recorded once. The chain employs TRBV2 and TRBJ1-6; D unresolved. The CDR3 is 16 residues long. Germline CDR1 SNHLY, CDR2 FYNNEI. The ends were cut back, 3 bases at V and 5 bases at J, with 14 bases in the middle. The DNA for the CDR3 is TGTGCCAGCAGTGAGCAATCAGTACAGAATAATTCACCCCTCCACTTT. The encoded protein is CASSEQSVQNNSPLHF. Based on the CDR3 plus reference TRBV2 and TRBJ1-6, the full variable domain is EPEVTQTPSHQVTQMGQEVILRCVPISNHLYFYWYRQILGQKVEFLVSFYNNEISEKSEIFDDQFSVERPDGSNFTLKIRSTKLEDSAMYFCASSEQSVQNNSPLHFGNGTRLTVT.

The chain carries TRBV19 and TRBJ2-7, with D perhaps TRBD2 (5 bases). CDR1 and CDR2 (germline): LNHDA, SQIVND (reference sequence). This CDR3 region has 16 residues. V was pared by 3 bases and J by 5 bases, with 20 bases between. As DNA, the CDR3 is TGTGCCAGTAGTATCAGGCGGGCCGATGGGCTCCACGAGCAGTACTTC. Translating it yields CASSIRRADGLHEQYF.

This chain joins TRBV9 and TRBJ2-1; D remains ambiguous. Germline CDR1 and CDR2: SGDLS and YYNGEE. V lost 5 bases, J lost 8 bases, and 17 bases lay in between. The CDR3 loop spans 14 amino acids. The CDR3 sequence: CASSTGRRRDEQFF. The CDR3 region has the DNA TGTGCCAGCAGTACCGGCAGGCGCCGGGATGAGCAGTTCTTC.

This rearrangement joins TRBV5-1 to TRBJ2-3, with D perhaps TRBD2 (6 bases). The CDR3 spans 15 residues. The germline V gene encodes CDR1 SGHRS and CDR2 YFSETQ. Trimming cost V 6 bases and J 4 bases, with 18 bases left between them. CDR3 sequence reads: CASKSNGGMADTQYF. DNA for the CDR3: TGCGCCAGCAAGTCGAATGGCGGGATGGCAGATACGCAGTATTTT.